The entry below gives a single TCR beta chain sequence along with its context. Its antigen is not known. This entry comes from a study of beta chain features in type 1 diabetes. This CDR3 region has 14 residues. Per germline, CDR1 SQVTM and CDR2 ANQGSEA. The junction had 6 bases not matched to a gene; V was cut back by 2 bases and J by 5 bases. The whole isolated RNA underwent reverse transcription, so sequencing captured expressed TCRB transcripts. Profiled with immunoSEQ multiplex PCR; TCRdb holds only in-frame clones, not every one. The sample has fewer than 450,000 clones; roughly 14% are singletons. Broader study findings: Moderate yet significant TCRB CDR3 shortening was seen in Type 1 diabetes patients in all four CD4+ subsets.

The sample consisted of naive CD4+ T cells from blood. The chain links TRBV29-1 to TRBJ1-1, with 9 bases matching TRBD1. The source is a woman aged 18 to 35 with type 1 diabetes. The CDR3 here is CSVENRGRWTEAFF. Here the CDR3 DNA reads TGCAGCGTTGAAAACAGGGGGCGGTGGACTGAAGCTTTCTTT.